One sample yielded the 13 T cell receptor beta chains listed below, sequenced in a study of beta chain features in type 1 diabetes. Study-wide results and caveats: Shorter TCRB CDR3s, moderately but significantly so, were found in Type 1 diabetes patients in all four CD4+ subsets.

Their antigen targets remain unknown. Every bit of the isolated RNA underwent reverse transcription, so sequencing read expressed TCRB transcripts. Clones were sequenced by immunoSEQ multiplex PCR, and TCRdb holds only the in-frame ones, with some missing. The table shows more than 250,000 clones, with around 25% occurring only once. Material for sequencing was naive CD4+ T cells from blood. These receptors all come from a woman aged 30 to 39 with type 1 diabetes.

The V call is TRBV2, the J call TRBJ1-5; D unclear. Germline V lookup: CDR1 SNHLY, CDR2 FYNNEI. V was shortened by 4 bases and J by 0 bases, with 7 bases between the two germline ends. The CDR3 spans 14 residues. The chain's CDR3 is CASSGGYSNQPQHF. The CDR3 DNA follows: TGTGCCAGCAGTGGAGGGTATAGCAATCAGCCCCAGCATTTT.

The chain has TRBV18 and TRBJ1-5; D perhaps matches TRBD1 (6 bases). Trimming stripped 3 bases from V and 6 bases from J, with 15 bases between. The germline V gene has CDR1 KGHSH and CDR2 LQKENI. This CDR3 is 15 amino acids long. The CDR3 DNA sequence: TGTGCCAGCTCACCCGGAGGGGGGGTCGGTCAGCCCCAGCATTTT. Amino acid sequence: CASSPGGGVGQPQHF.

DNA of the CDR3: TGTGCCAGCAGCGTTCTAGGGGGTCAGTACTTC. Amino acid sequence: CASSVLGGQYF. This sequence joins TRBV28 and TRBJ2-4, with D tentatively TRBD1 (6 bases). V dropped 6 bases and J dropped 12 bases, with 12 bases sitting between them. Germline V gene sequence: CDR1 MDHEN, CDR2 SYDVKM. This CDR3 comprises 11 residues.

V usage is TRBV18 and J usage is TRBJ2-7; the D gene is possibly TRBD1 (6 bases). The V end was cut by 5 bases, the J end by 0 bases, with 11 bases between. The CDR3 spans 14 residues. Per germline, CDR1 KGHSH and CDR2 LQKENI. CDR3 sequence: CASSDRSSSYEQYF. In nucleotides, the CDR3 is TGTGCCAGCTCAGACAGGAGCAGCTCCTACGAGCAGTACTTC.

The genes are TRBV21-1 and TRBJ2-3; TRBD2 reflects the table's D call only, with no check against the DNA. TRBV21-1 is tagged as a pseudogene. The CDR3 contains 16 residues. CDR3 sequence reads: CASSKGGTRSTDTQYF. The CDR3 DNA is TGTGCCAGCAGCAAGGGCGGGACTAGGAGCACAGATACGCAGTATTTT.

For the CDR3, the DNA is TGTGCCAGCAGTCCCCGCCGGACTTTAGTTGACTCCTACAATGAGCAGTTCTTC. Translating gives CASSPRRTLVDSYNEQFF. The rearrangement joins TRBV27 to TRBJ2-1; perhaps TRBD2 as D (5 bases). The CDR3 contains 18 residues. Germline CDR1 reads MNHEY; CDR2 reads SMNVEV (reference sequence). V was pared by 5 bases and J by 0 bases, with 20 bases between.

This chain links TRBV7-9 with TRBJ2-4; D not resolved. Trimming removed 1 base at V and 0 bases at J, with 7 bases between. Germline CDR1 SEHNR, CDR2 FQNEAQ (reference sequence). The CDR3 consists of 15 residues. The CDR3 protein is CASSLELIAKNIQYF. CDR3 DNA sequence: TGTGCCAGCAGCTTAGAGCTGATAGCCAAAAACATTCAGTACTTC. The complete variable domain, with remaining parts taken from reference TRBV7-9 and TRBJ2-4, reads DTGVSQNPRHKITKRGQNVTFRCDPISEHNRLYWYRQTLGQGPEFLTYFQNEAQLEKSRLLSDRFSAERPKGSFSTLEIQRTEQGDSAMYLCASSLELIAKNIQYFGAGTRLSVL.

This clone came up a few times. The rearrangement uses TRBV9 and TRBJ2-7, with D possibly being TRBD2 (5 bases). Germline V gene lookup returns CDR1 SGDLS and CDR2 YYNGEE. Trimming shortened V by 0 bases and J by 2 bases, and 15 bases separated the two germline ends. The CDR3 contains 16 residues. The CDR3 DNA reads as TGTGCCAGCAGCGTAGGCGGACTTACCACACCCTACGAGCAGTACTTC. Amino acid sequence: CASSVGGLTTPYEQYF.

There are a few counts of this clone. J is TRBJ2-3 and V is TRBV6-5, with TRBD2 matching over 11 bases. V trimming: 11 bases; J trimming: 4 bases; junction bases outside the gene matches: 8. Germline-derived CDR1 and CDR2 are MNHEY and SVGAGI. The CDR3 is 14 amino acids. CDR3: CASTSGSPPDTQYF. CDR3 nucleotides: TGTGCCTCCACTAGCGGGAGCCCCCCAGATACGCAGTATTTT.

The chain employs TRBV9 and TRBJ2-3, with 8 bases fitting TRBD2. V was clipped by 0 bases and J by 6 bases; unmatched bases: 9. CDR3 length: 16 residues. Germline assignment: CDR1 SGDLS and CDR2 YYNGEE. The CDR3: CASSVGPAGVVDTQYF. CDR3 DNA sequence: TGTGCCAGCAGCGTAGGGCCAGCGGGAGTAGTGGATACGCAGTATTTT.

The sample holds a few counts of this clone. The genes are TRBV7-9 and TRBJ1-3; the match to TRBD1 covers 10 bases. V lost 3 bases and J lost 0; bases outside the gene matches: 5. Germline V gene sequence: CDR1 SEHNR, CDR2 FQNEAQ (reference sequence). This CDR3 is built from 17 residues. The CDR3 here is CASSFGQGGHSGNTIYF. The CDR3 bases are TGTGCCAGCAGCTTTGGACAGGGGGGCCACTCTGGAAACACCATATATTTT.

This clone was found once. The V gene is TRBV25-1, the J gene TRBJ2-3; tentatively, D is TRBD2 (5 bases). This CDR3 contains 16 residues. The V end was cut by 3 bases, the J end by 2 bases, with 15 bases between. Germline V gene data show CDR1 as MGHDK and CDR2 as SYGVNS. The CDR3 here is CASSDGISLDTDTQYF. For the CDR3, the DNA is TGTGCCAGCAGTGACGGGATTAGCTTGGACACAGATACGCAGTATTTT.

This clone was seen only a few times. The chain has TRBV5-1 and TRBJ1-2; unclear D gene. Trimming stripped 7 bases from V and 7 bases from J, with 20 bases between. The CDR3 is 14 residues long. CDR1 is SGHRS and CDR2 is YFSETQ in the germline V gene. CDR3 nucleotide sequence: TGCGCCAGCGCACCTTTAACCACGCCGGGTGGCTACACCTTC. Its protein product is CASAPLTTPGGYTF. Looking up the rest from reference TRBV5-1 and TRBJ1-2 gives the full variable domain: KAGVTQTPRYLIKTRGQQVTLSCSPISGHRSVSWYQQTPGQGLQFLFEYFSETQRNKGNFPGRFSGRQFSNSRSEMNVSTLELGDSALYLCASAPLTTPGGYTFGSGTRLTVV.